These 25 T cell receptor beta chains originate from one sample sequenced in a study of shared clonotypes between healthy human individuals. Naive CD8 isolation took CD45RO-negative cells positively selected for CCR7 and excluded terminally differentiated effector memory CD45RA+ cells. Method: immunoSEQ multiplex PCR; TCRdb's copy keeps in-frame clones and lacks some. The sample includes some 2.1 million clones, roughly 93% of them seen just once. Sequencing was done on a sample of naive CD8+ T cells from PBMCs. The origin of the receptors is a man aged 18 to 35 in good health. Some clones in this sample may be carry-over from other donors' samples.

J is TRBJ2-3 and V is TRBV5-1; a weak D match, TRBD1 (8 bases). The germline V and J ends were trimmed by 7 bases and 4 bases, with 31 bases remaining between them. The CDR3 runs 19 residues. CDR1 and CDR2 (germline): SGHRS, YFSETQ. CDR3 loop: CASSLRPDRDYKGADTQYF. CDR3 bases: TGCGCCAGCTCCCTCAGGCCGGACAGGGACTACAAAGGAGCAGATACGCAGTATTTT.

The genes are TRBV19 and TRBJ2-1; no clear D. Deletions cut 0 bases from V and 0 bases from J, with 6 bases between. CDR3 length: 15 amino acids. Germline values: CDR1 LNHDA, CDR2 SQIVND (reference sequence). This chain's CDR3 is CASSIDPSSYNEQFF. The CDR3 DNA is TGTGCCAGTAGTATAGACCCCAGCTCCTACAATGAGCAGTTCTTC.

The chain combines TRBV15 with TRBJ2-3; TRBD1 aligns across 7 bases. The ends lost 2 bases at V and 0 bases at J; junction bases unmatched: 2. In germline, CDR1 is LNHNV, CDR2 YYDKDF (reference sequence). This CDR3 has 15 amino acids. CDR3 bases: TGTGCCACCAGCAGAAGGGACAGTAGCACAGATACGCAGTATTTT. This translates into CATSRRDSSTDTQYF.

This clone was observed a handful of times. V usage is TRBV7-9 and J usage is TRBJ1-5; D is undetermined. V was clipped by 4 bases and J by 5 bases, with 6 bases between them. Germline V gene data show CDR1 as SEHNR and CDR2 as FQNEAQ (reference sequence). The CDR3 length is 12 residues. CDR3 nucleotides: TGTGCCAGCAGCTATCCCGATCAGCCCCAGCATTTT. It yields the protein CASSYPDQPQHF.

The table lists this clone with a few counts. This rearrangement joins TRBV6-5 to TRBJ2-7, with D perhaps being TRBD1 or TRBD2 (5 bases each). The CDR3 has 12 amino acids. The V end was cut by 0 bases, the J end by 9 bases, with 9 bases between. Germline V lookup: CDR1 MNHEY, CDR2 SVGAGI. CDR3 loop: CASSYSMGVQYF. CDR3 in DNA: TGTGCCAGCAGTTACTCGATGGGGGTGCAGTACTTC.

In DNA form, the CDR3 reads TGTGCCAGCAAGGGCGAAGCTGAGGTCCAAGAGACCCAGTACTTC. Encoded protein: CASKGEAEVQETQYF. The gene calls are TRBV7-8 and TRBJ2-5; D is unresolved. V was shortened by 7 bases and J by 1 base, with 16 bases between the two germline ends. Germline CDR1 reads SGHVS; CDR2 reads FQNEAQ. The CDR3 covers 15 residues.

The chain employs TRBV7-9 and TRBJ2-2; the D gene could be TRBD1 or TRBD2 (5 bases each). CDR3 size: 16 residues. Germline loops: CDR1 SEHNR, CDR2 FQNEAQ (reference sequence). Trimming removed 5 bases at V and 3 bases at J, with 16 bases between. The CDR3 sequence is CASSLPTGAHTGELFF. In nucleotides, the CDR3 is TGTGCCAGCAGCCTTCCGACCGGGGCCCACACCGGGGAGCTGTTTTTT.

The chain joins TRBV10-3 to TRBJ2-7; D is perhaps TRBD2 (6 bases). Trimming removed 4 bases from V and 4 bases from J, with 17 bases in between. CDR1 is ENHRY and CDR2 is SYGVKD in the germline V gene. CDR3 length: 15 amino acids. The CDR3 DNA is TGTGCCATCAGTGGCCCCCCGCGGGGCGGGTACGAGCAGTACTTC. Protein product: CAISGPPRGGYEQYF.

The rearrangement links TRBV15 to TRBJ2-7; D is unclear. The CDR3 consists of 14 residues. Germline loops: CDR1 LNHNV, CDR2 YYDKDF (reference sequence). The ends were cut back, 3 bases at V and 5 bases at J, with 14 bases in the middle. The CDR3 is CATSSRSSQNEQYF. CDR3 in DNA: TGTGCCACCAGCAGCCGCTCGTCGCAAAACGAGCAGTACTTC.

This sequence joins TRBV6-6 and TRBJ1-6, with unresolved D. CDR3 length: 15 amino acids. V was cut by 0 bases and J by 10 bases, with 13 bases left in between. Germline V gene data show CDR1 as MNHNY and CDR2 as SVGAGI (reference sequence). The chain's CDR3 is CASSYSSAGYSPLHF. The CDR3 nucleotides are TGTGCCAGCAGTTACTCGAGCGCAGGTTACTCACCCCTCCACTTT.

This chain connects TRBV6-5 to TRBJ1-1; D remains ambiguous. Germline loops: CDR1 MNHEY, CDR2 SVGAGI. The CDR3 consists of 14 residues. V was trimmed by 2 bases and J by 5 bases, leaving 12 bases between them. The CDR3 region has the DNA TGTGCCAGCAGTTACCTGCGGCGAGGAACTGAAGCTTTCTTT. Translated: CASSYLRRGTEAFF.

V gene TRBV4-3 combines with J gene TRBJ2-7; D gene unclear. Trimming took 1 base from V and 5 from J, leaving 15 bases between them. The germline V gene encodes CDR1 LGHNA and CDR2 YSLEER. This CDR3 contains 15 residues. As DNA, the CDR3 is TGCGCCAGCAGCCAAGCCTGGGCAGGCTACCACGAGCAGTACTTC. Translated, it gives CASSQAWAGYHEQYF.

V gene TRBV28 combines with J gene TRBJ1-5; D is uncertain. V was cut by 1 base and J by 2 bases, with 12 bases left in between. The CDR3 runs to 16 residues. Germline V CDR1 and CDR2: MDHEN, SYDVKM. CDR3 sequence: CASSLLGNSGNQPQHF. The DNA of the CDR3 is TGTGCCAGCAGTTTATTAGGAAACAGCGGCAATCAGCCCCAGCATTTT. Full variable domain (outside the CDR3, taken from reference TRBV28 and TRBJ1-5): DVKVTQSSRYLVKRTGEKVFLECVQDMDHENMFWYRQDPGLGLRLIYFSYDVKMKEKGDIPEGYSVSREKKERFSLILESASTNQTSMYLCASSLLGNSGNQPQHFGDGTRLSIL.

The chain is built from TRBV28 and TRBJ2-3, with 9 bases identical to TRBD1. V dropped 10 bases and J dropped 0; count of bases not matched to a gene: 5. Germline lookup yields CDR1 MDHEN and CDR2 SYDVKM. The CDR3 has 14 residues. CDR3 nucleotides: TGTGCCATCGACAGGGGGATTAGCACAGATACGCAGTATTTT. This sequence encodes CAIDRGISTDTQYF.

The chain uses TRBV11-1 and TRBJ2-7; TRBD1 might be the D (6 bases). Germline CDR1 and CDR2: SGHAT and FQDESV (reference sequence). The CDR3 sequence is 12 residues long. The ends were cut back, 5 bases at V and 3 bases at J, with 8 bases in the middle. Written as DNA, the CDR3 is TGTGCCAGCAGCCGGACAGTCTACGAGCAGTACTTC. Translating it yields CASSRTVYEQYF.

This sequence joins TRBV12-5 and TRBJ1-5; D gene unclear. Germline CDR1 and CDR2: LGHNT and FRNRAP. Trimming left V 6 bases short and J 1 base short, with 7 bases between. This CDR3 region has 13 residues. The CDR3 sequence is CASGPDSNQPQHF. CDR3 nucleotide sequence: TGTGCTAGTGGCCCAGACAGCAATCAGCCCCAGCATTTT.

The rearrangement uses TRBV7-6 and TRBJ2-7; 12 bases are shared with TRBD2. Germline V gene data show CDR1 as SGHVS and CDR2 as FNYEAQ. The length of the CDR3 is 17 residues. With V trimmed by 1 base and J by 0 bases, 4 bases remained unmatched. CDR3: CASSLGLAGAHSYEQYF. CDR3 nucleotide sequence: TGTGCCAGCAGCTTAGGACTAGCGGGAGCCCACTCCTACGAGCAGTACTTC.

J is TRBJ1-2 and V is TRBV5-1; D unresolved. The CDR3 covers 14 residues. Germline assignment: CDR1 SGHRS and CDR2 YFSETQ. Trimming removed 0 bases from V and 1 base from J, with 7 bases in between. The CDR3 protein is CASSLVPNNYGYTF. For the CDR3, the DNA is TGCGCCAGCAGCTTGGTTCCAAATAACTATGGCTACACCTTC.

This rearrangement joins TRBV5-8 to TRBJ2-7; TRBD2 might be the D (6 bases). Trimming cost V 6 bases and J 5 bases, with 21 bases left between them. The CDR3 sequence is 15 residues long. Germline CDR1 SGHTS, CDR2 YDEGEE. The CDR3 loop reads CASILQPGERDEQYF. The CDR3 DNA sequence: TGTGCCAGCATCCTTCAGCCGGGAGAAAGGGACGAGCAGTACTTC.

The genes are TRBV18 and TRBJ2-7; 10 nucleotides align to TRBD2. V lost 2 bases, J lost 6 bases, and 7 bases stayed unmatched. This CDR3 spans 15 amino acids. Germline V gene sequence: CDR1 KGHSH, CDR2 LQKENI. For the CDR3, the DNA is TGTGCCAGCTCACCAGCGAGCGGGAGGGCCGCCGAGCAGTACTTC. It specifies CASSPASGRAAEQYF.

CDR3: CASSQASGGYYEQYF. In DNA form, the CDR3 reads TGCGCCAGCAGCCAAGCTAGCGGGGGATACTACGAGCAGTACTTC. This chain joins TRBV4-1 and TRBJ2-7, with 10 bases identical to TRBD2. CDR1 is MGHRA and CDR2 is YSYEKL in the germline V gene. After removal of 1 base from V and 3 bases from J, the junction contained 3 bases not matched to a gene. The CDR3 runs to 15 residues.

This clone was observed a single time. The rearrangement uses TRBV10-3 and TRBJ2-1; the match to TRBD2 covers 14 bases. Germline V gene sequence: CDR1 ENHRY, CDR2 SYGVKD. The CDR3 loop spans 14 amino acids. After removal of 7 bases from V and 8 bases from J, the junction contained 4 bases not matched to a gene. This CDR3 is CAITTGLAGDEQFF. The DNA for the CDR3 is TGTGCCATCACAACGGGACTAGCGGGAGATGAGCAGTTCTTC.

The V and J genes are TRBV4-1 and TRBJ2-7; D is unclear. Germline CDR1 and CDR2: MGHRA and YSYEKL. CDR3 size: 15 residues. Trimming removed 3 bases at V and 1 base at J, with 13 bases between. The CDR3 DNA is TGCGCCAGCAGCCACCTGGTAGGGTCGTCCTACGAGCAGTACTTC. Its protein is CASSHLVGSSYEQYF.

This chain connects TRBV6-5 to TRBJ1-1; 8 positions match TRBD1. CDR3 size: 15 residues. Trimming cost V 4 bases and J 4 bases; bases outside gene matches: 8. In germline, CDR1 is MNHEY, CDR2 SVGAGI. CDR3 sequence reads: CASSSNRGTGTEAFF. CDR3 nucleotides: TGTGCCAGCAGTTCCAACAGGGGGACCGGCACTGAAGCTTTCTTT.

The chain couples TRBV28 to TRBJ1-1; 8 nucleotides line up with TRBD1. The CDR3 extends over 16 amino acids. J lost 6 bases, V lost 5 bases, and 14 bases had no gene match. In germline, CDR1 is MDHEN, CDR2 SYDVKM. CDR3 sequence reads: CASSMALDREFAEAFF. The DNA for the CDR3 is TGTGCCAGCAGTATGGCCCTGGACAGGGAGTTCGCTGAAGCTTTCTTT.